This TCR beta chain was captured by sequencing in a study of T cell changes during pregnancy in multiple sclerosis. CDR1 and CDR2 (germline): SGHRS, YFSETQ. Trimming shortened V by 4 bases and J by 0 bases, and 10 bases separated the two germline ends. CDR3 length: 15 amino acids. TCRdb's copy holds only in-frame clones and misses some; the assay was immunoSEQ multiplex PCR. Counted here are approximately 89,000 clones, 94% occurring once; the ten biggest clones make up roughly 2.5%. The receptor was derived from a female donor with multiple sclerosis, enrolled in a pregnancy study. The source material was peripheral blood, sampled in the third trimester of pregnancy. The chain has TRBV5-1 and TRBJ1-4; D gene uncertain. The chain's CDR3 is CASSLPGTTNEKLFF. The CDR3 DNA sequence: TGCGCCAGCAGCCTACCGGGTACAACTAATGAAAAACTGTTTTTT.